The source of this T cell receptor (beta chain) is a study of T cells after yellow fever vaccination. Study conclusions and caveats: The bulk population could contribute abundant contaminating clonotypes to FACS-sorted repertoires. Compared with primary, the secondary response was weaker and peaked at day 5, not 15. Detected again after the booster were most primary-vaccination clones, at 95% to 97% CD4 and 88% CD8.

A process of 5'RACE template switching, which added a universal primer site and UMIs, was used to make TCR cDNA. TCRdb passed the 5' RACE reads through MiXCR, listing each CDR3 protein once. The sample carries 340,000 or so distinct CDR3 sequences, roughly an eighth recorded once. This clonotype turned up a few times. Its antigen is unknown. V trimming: 4 bases; J trimming: 2 bases; junction bases outside the gene matches: 4. Germline CDR1 is MNHEY and CDR2 is SVGAGI. This CDR3 spans 15 amino acids. The sample here was CD4+ T cells sorted from PBMCs, taken 15 days after the yellow fever booster vaccination. V is TRBV6-5 and J is TRBJ1-3, with TRBD1 identical over 8 bases. The sequence derives from a man younger than 30 who received the YFV17D yellow fever vaccine. DNA for the CDR3: TGTGCCAGCAGTTCTATGACAGGGGCTGGAAACACCATATATTTT. Translating it yields CASSSMTGAGNTIYF.